Included here is one T cell receptor beta chain sequence, with context. This sample was included in a study of T cells in localized non-small cell lung cancer. Only in-frame clones appear in the TCRdb table, and some are missing; sequencing was by immunoSEQ multiplex PCR. This table has 21,000 or so clones, roughly 84% appearing once. V lost 0 bases to trimming and J lost 6 bases; unmatched junction nucleotides: 3. Germline V CDR1 and CDR2: MGHRA, YSYEKL. CDR3 length: 14 residues. This specimen consisted of PBMCs, obtained before any cancer treatment. The sequence came from a woman aged 35 to 70 with stage II squamous cell lung carcinoma. V and J are TRBV4-1 and TRBJ2-7; TRBD1 agrees at 9 bases. CDR3 sequence (DNA): TGCGCCAGCAGCCAAGATGGGACAGGGTCCGAGCAGTACTTC. Protein product: CASSQDGTGSEQYF.